These 12 T cell receptor beta chains were sequenced from one sample in a study of blood T cells in healthy people across ages. Then a second PCR, running about 6 to 12 cycles, was carried out with a sample-barcoded 5' primer and a J-beta primer mix. TCRdb reprocessed the 5' RACE reads with MiXCR, giving one entry per CDR3 protein. The sample carries around 1,000,000 distinct CDR3 sequences, roughly two fifths recorded once. The sample was blood. The receptors were sampled from a man aged 18 to 35 in good health.

The CDR3 region has the DNA TGTGCCAGCAGCCAGGGATCGCGCACTGAAGCTTTCTTT. The encoded protein is CASSQGSRTEAFF. The chain links TRBV5-5 to TRBJ1-1, with D perhaps matching TRBD1 (5 bases). This CDR3 spans 13 amino acids. The V gene's germline CDR1 is SGHKS and CDR2 YYEKEE (reference sequence). Trimming shortened V by 4 bases and J by 4 bases, and 11 bases separated the two germline ends.

This clonotype has at least ten counts. The genes are TRBV7-2 and TRBJ2-7; no clear D gene. This CDR3 has 14 residues. Trimming removed 5 bases at V and 5 bases at J, with 16 bases between. Per germline, CDR1 SGHTA and CDR2 FQGNSA. CDR3 amino acids: CASSRSGNLDEQYF. CDR3 coding DNA: TGTGCCAGCAGCCGTAGTGGGAATTTGGACGAGCAGTACTTC.

The gene calls are TRBV29-1 and TRBJ1-1, with no clear D. The germline V gene encodes CDR1 SQVTM and CDR2 ANQGSEA. The ends were cut back, 6 bases at V and 1 base at J, with 15 bases in the middle. The CDR3 is 14 amino acids. CDR3 region: CSVSRLGQNTEAFF. CDR3 coding DNA: TGCAGCGTCTCCCGCCTTGGCCAGAACACTGAAGCTTTCTTT.

This chain links TRBV5-6 with TRBJ2-3; 8 nucleotides agree with TRBD1. The CDR3 is made up of 13 amino acids. Trimming cost V 6 bases and J 2 bases; bases outside gene matches: 2. Germline V gene sequence: CDR1 SGHDT, CDR2 YYEEEE. This chain's CDR3 is CASTGGLTDTQYF. The CDR3 DNA sequence: TGTGCCAGCACAGGGGGCCTCACAGATACGCAGTATTTT.

This clonotype was detected only a few times. The rearrangement joins TRBV20-1 to TRBJ1-1, with D unclear. The V end was cut by 0 bases, the J end by 0 bases, with 8 bases between. The CDR3 is 14 residues long. Germline assignment: CDR1 DFQATT and CDR2 SNEGSKA (reference sequence). The chain's CDR3 is CSARDRRLNTEAFF. Here the CDR3 DNA reads TGCAGTGCTAGAGATAGACGGTTGAACACTGAAGCTTTCTTT.

Here the CDR3 DNA reads TGTGCCAGCAGCTTTGACTTCGGGGGGAGCCAGCATTTT. It specifies CASSFDFGGSQHF. V is TRBV7-9 and J is TRBJ1-5; D perhaps matches TRBD1 (5 bases). The CDR3 runs 13 residues. Germline CDR1 is SEHNR and CDR2 is FQNEAQ (reference sequence). Trimming shortened V by 3 bases and J by 12 bases, and 15 bases separated the two germline ends.

The rearrangement joins TRBV20-1 to TRBJ2-5; no reliable D call. This CDR3 region has 11 residues. V was trimmed by 3 bases and J by 4 bases, leaving 6 bases between them. Germline V gives CDR1 DFQATT, CDR2 SNEGSKA (reference sequence). CDR3 bases: TGCAGTGCTAGTTTGGTAGAGACCCAGTACTTC. It specifies CSASLVETQYF.

The rearrangement links TRBV10-3 to TRBJ2-5; D is perhaps TRBD1 (5 bases). V was clipped by 2 bases and J by 4 bases, with 11 bases between them. The CDR3 runs to 14 residues. CDR1 is ENHRY and CDR2 is SYGVKD in the germline V gene. CDR3 coding DNA: TGTGCCATCAGTGAGGGGATAAGGGGAGAGACCCAGTACTTC. Protein: CAISEGIRGETQYF.

About this clonotype: This may arise from a read error, as a much more abundant clone is one base away. CDR3 bases: TGTACCAGCAGCGATACAGATAATGAGCAGTTCTTC. This gives the protein CTSSDTDNEQFF. The chain couples TRBV13 to TRBJ2-1; D gene uncertain. Looked up from germline, CDR1 is PRHDT and CDR2 is FYEKMQ (reference sequence). The length of the CDR3 is 12 residues.

The chain uses TRBV9 and TRBJ2-1; 11 bases line up with TRBD2. CDR1 SGDLS and CDR2 YYNGEE come from the germline V gene. This CDR3 is 15 amino acids long. J gave up 7 bases and V 4 bases, and 7 bases lay outside the gene matches. CDR3 sequence reads: CASSTSGGEGNEQFF. CDR3 sequence (DNA): TGTGCCAGCAGCACTAGCGGGGGCGAAGGTAATGAGCAGTTCTTC. Together with reference TRBV9 and TRBJ2-1, the CDR3 gives the full variable domain: DSGVTQTPKHLITATGQRVTLRCSPRSGDLSVYWYQQSLDQGLQFLIQYYNGEERAKGNILERFSAQQFPDLHSELNLSSLELGDSALYFCASSTSGGEGNEQFFGPGTRLTVL.

This clonotype appeared many times. The rearrangement joins TRBV12-3 or TRBV12-4 to TRBJ1-2; D is ambiguous. CDR3 length: 13 residues. V gave up 1 base and J gave up 4 bases, with 7 bases separating them. CDR3 region: CASSLVSLYGYTF. The CDR3 DNA reads as TGTGCCAGCAGTTTAGTCAGTCTCTATGGCTACACCTTC.

This clonotype was found many times. The V gene is TRBV29-1, the J gene TRBJ1-2; tentatively, D is TRBD1 (5 bases). Deletions cut 4 bases from V and 5 bases from J, with 11 bases between. This CDR3 spans 12 amino acids. CDR1 SQVTM and CDR2 ANQGSEA come from the germline V gene. The CDR3 DNA is TGCAGCGTTGCCAAGGGGATTTATGGCTACACCTTC. It encodes CSVAKGIYGYTF.